Below are 22 T cell receptor beta chains sequenced from a single sample in a study of tumor and adjacent non-tumor tissue in lung cancer. RNA was extracted from bulk tissue without any cell sorting. A modified ARM-PCR protocol with three rounds of nested PCR amplified TCRbeta. TCRdb passed the multiplex PCR reads through MiXCR, listing each CDR3 protein once. The sample lists 69,000 or so distinct CDR3 sequences; 73% were seen once. Sequencing was performed on lung tumor tissue. The receptors were gathered from a man in his sixties with non-small cell lung cancer.

With respect to this clonotype: One end of the junction fails to match germline, which may point to a read error. The J gene is TRBJ2-5, the V gene TRBV6-5; 9 nucleotides agree with TRBD1. The CDR3 has 15 amino acids. CDR1 MNHEY and CDR2 SVGAGI come from the germline V gene. The CDR3 DNA reads TGTGCCAGCAGTTACCCGAGACAGGGGGTTGAGACCCAGTGCTTC. Amino acids: CASSYPRQGVETQCF.

The chain couples TRBV6-2 or TRBV6-3 to TRBJ2-2; D uncertain. The V gene's germline CDR1 is MNHEY and CDR2 SVGEGT. The CDR3 spans 15 residues. In DNA form, the CDR3 reads TGTGTCACCAGCATACGAGGCCTAAACACCGGGGAGCTGTTTTTT. Amino acid sequence: CVTSIRGLNTGELFF.

Ten or more counts support this clonotype. The gene calls are TRBV20-1 and TRBJ1-3, with TRBD1 identical over 7 bases. Losses at the gene ends were 1 base for V and 2 bases for J; bases not matched to a gene: 5. The CDR3 extends over 15 amino acids. Per the germline V gene, CDR1 is DFQATT and CDR2 is SNEGSKA (reference sequence). This CDR3 is CSARVGGFAGNTIYF. The CDR3, as DNA: TGCAGTGCTAGAGTAGGGGGCTTCGCTGGAAACACCATATATTTT.

The V and J genes are TRBV5-4 and TRBJ2-2; 7 nucleotides agree with TRBD2. Losses at the gene ends were 3 bases for V and 4 bases for J; bases not matched to a gene: 6. CDR3 size: 15 residues. Germline assignment: CDR1 SGHNT and CDR2 YYREEE (reference sequence). The CDR3 coding sequence is TGTGCCAGCAGCTCGACTAGCACGAGCACCGGGGAGCTGTTTTTT. Its protein is CASSSTSTSTGELFF.

Worth noting for this clonotype: One end of the junction varies from germline; a read error may be responsible. CDR3 residues: CASNLMEETQYF. CDR3 nucleotide sequence: TGTGCTAGCAACCTAATGGAAGAGACCCAGTACTTC. J is TRBJ2-5 and V is TRBV11-1, with no clear D. CDR3 size: 12 residues. Germline V gene data show CDR1 as SGHAT and CDR2 as FQDESV (reference sequence). The full variable domain, with the rest looked up from reference TRBV11-1 and TRBJ2-5, is EAEVAQSPRYKITEKSQAVAFWCDPISGHATLYWYRQILGQGPELLVQFQDESVVDDSQLPKDRFSAERLKGVDSTLKIQPAELGDSAMYLCASNLMEETQYFGPGTRLLVL.

The chain joins TRBV9 to TRBJ2-5; 11 bases are shared with TRBD1. Germline CDR1 SGDLS, CDR2 YYNGEE. This CDR3 is built from 16 residues. V lost 4 bases to trimming and J lost 5 bases; unmatched junction nucleotides: 10. CDR3 nucleotides: TGTGCCAGCAGCCTGATCCCGGGACAGGGGGGGGAGACCCAGTACTTC. Amino acids: CASSLIPGQGGETQYF.

V is TRBV12-3 or TRBV12-4 and J is TRBJ2-1, with TRBD2 identical over 8 bases. This CDR3 comprises 16 residues. The junction had 14 bases not matched to a gene; V was cut back by 10 bases and J by 3 bases. CDR3 DNA: TGTGCCAACACGTCCAGCGGGAGTGGCTACTACAATGAGCAGTTCTTC. Translating gives CANTSSGSGYYNEQFF.

Notes on this clonotype: A junction end diverges from the germline sequence, so it may reflect a read error. The chain has TRBV2 and TRBJ2-5, with 8 bases matching TRBD1. Germline lookup yields CDR1 SNHLY and CDR2 FYNNEI. CDR3 length equals 15 residues. CDR3: CASSDLGQEAETQCF. As DNA, the CDR3 is TGTGCCAGCAGCGACCTGGGACAGGAGGCAGAGACCCAGTGCTTC.

The chain joins TRBV20-1 to TRBJ2-7; 8 bases fit TRBD2. J lost 6 bases, V lost 5 bases, and 6 bases had no gene match. Per the germline V gene, CDR1 is DFQATT and CDR2 is SNEGSKA (reference sequence). The CDR3 length is 12 residues. Here the CDR3 reads CSAWAGGGEQYF. The CDR3, as DNA: TGCAGTGCTTGGGCGGGAGGTGGCGAGCAGTACTTC.

The chain recombines TRBV20-1 with TRBJ1-5; D is perhaps TRBD1 (7 bases). With the DNA end fitting TRBJ2-3 better, the J assignment may be wrong. Germline CDR1 is DFQATT and CDR2 is SNEGSKA (reference sequence). This CDR3 contains 12 residues. CDR3 sequence: CSASGGYQSQYF. The CDR3 DNA sequence: TGCAGTGCCTCAGGGGGGTATCAGTCCCAGTATTTT.

V usage is TRBV19 and J usage is TRBJ1-6; D uncertain. The V end lost 6 bases, the J end lost 5 bases, and 11 bases lay between the germline ends. CDR3 length: 14 amino acids. Germline V lookup: CDR1 LNHDA, CDR2 SQIVND (reference sequence). The CDR3 DNA reads as TGTGCCAGTAGCCGGGCATACGATAATTCACCCCTCCACTTT. This sequence encodes CASSRAYDNSPLHF.

In regard to this clonotype: One junction end disagrees with the germline gene, perhaps due to a read error. The chain is built from TRBV18 and TRBJ2-7; 9 nucleotides align to TRBD2. The germline V gene has CDR1 KGHSH and CDR2 LQKENI. The CDR3 loop spans 16 amino acids. CDR3 loop: CAGSPFSGSISHEQYF. The CDR3 DNA reads as TGTGCCGGCTCACCATTTAGCGGGAGTATCAGCCACGAGCAGTACTTC.

Worth noting for this clonotype: The conserved phenylalanine or tryptophan is not found at the CDR3 terminus, so this likely reflects a read error. The chain couples TRBV20-1 to TRBJ2-1; 7 nucleotides line up with TRBD2. Germline V CDR1 and CDR2: DFQATT, SNEGSKA (reference sequence). The CDR3 loop spans 13 amino acids. V trimming: 2 bases; J trimming: 9 bases; junction bases outside the gene matches: 7. The CDR3 loop is CSARLAVNSEQFL. The CDR3 DNA follows: TGCAGTGCTAGACTAGCGGTGAACAGTGAGCAGTTCTTA.

About this clonotype: The junction departs from germline at one end; a sequencing error may be responsible. The genes are TRBV29-1 and TRBJ2-1, with 7 positions matching TRBD1. Germline-derived CDR1 and CDR2 are SQVTM and ANQGSEA. The CDR3 runs to 14 residues. CDR3 DNA: TGTGGCGTTCACCTGGACAGGATCTACAATGAGCAGTTCTTC. This codes for CGVHLDRIYNEQFF.

The chain employs TRBV20-1 and TRBJ1-5, with D maybe TRBD1 (6 bases). V was cut by 4 bases and J by 0 bases, with 25 bases left in between. Germline CDR1 reads DFQATT; CDR2 reads SNEGSKA (reference sequence). This CDR3 contains 19 residues. In nucleotides, the CDR3 is TGCAGTGCTAAGGGCGCCGGGACACTGAGTTGGTATAGCAATCAGCCCCAGCATTTT. Amino acid sequence: CSAKGAGTLSWYSNQPQHF.

Turning to this clonotype: The junction departs from germline at one end; a sequencing error may be responsible. J is TRBJ1-5 and V is TRBV24-1, with D possibly matching TRBD1 (5 bases). Germline values: CDR1 KGHDR, CDR2 SFDVKD. This CDR3 contains 14 residues. As DNA, the CDR3 is TGTGCCACCAGCACAGGCTTGGACAATCATCCCCAGCATTTT. The encoded protein is CATSTGLDNHPQHF.

The chain is built from TRBV11-3 and TRBJ1-1; 7 bases are a match to TRBD1. CDR3 length equals 13 residues. From germline, CDR1 is SGHNT and CDR2 YENEEA. With 6 bases clipped from V and 11 bases from J, the junction kept 12 bases outside the gene matches. CDR3 in DNA: TGTGCCAGCAGTTATGGGACAGACACAGACGCTTTCTTT. Its translation is CASSYGTDTDAFF.

Comment on this clonotype: The junction shows a germline mismatch at one end, possibly a read error. This rearrangement joins TRBV5-4 to TRBJ2-5; either TRBD1 or TRBD2 may supply D (5 bases each). The CDR3 is 14 amino acids. The germline CDR1 and CDR2 sequences are SGHNT and YYREEE (reference sequence). The CDR3 protein is CASSLGTTQETRYF. CDR3 in DNA: TGTGCCAGTAGCCTGGGGACGACACAAGAGACCCGGTACTTC.

The rearrangement joins TRBV20-1 to TRBJ2-7, with TRBD2 identical over 9 bases. The V and J ends lost 6 bases and 5 bases, in that order; junction bases with no gene match: 14. Germline assignment: CDR1 DFQATT and CDR2 SNEGSKA (reference sequence). The CDR3 contains 15 residues. CDR3 amino acids: CSALQQPSGMNEQYF. For the CDR3, the DNA is TGCAGTGCCCTTCAACAGCCTAGCGGGATGAACGAGCAGTACTTC.

About this clonotype itself: Mismatch with germline at one junction end may stem from a read error. This chain's CDR3 is CRVRVSSSGANILTF. The CDR3 bases are TGCAGAGTGAGGGTTTCTAGTTCGGGGGCCAACATCCTGACATTC. V and J are TRBV29-1 and TRBJ2-6; D possibly matches TRBD1 or TRBD2 (6 bases each). The germline gives CDR1 SQVTM, CDR2 ANQGSEA. The CDR3 is 15 residues long.

About this clonotype itself: Because the CDR3 is missing its conserved closing phenylalanine or tryptophan, this is likely a read error. V gene TRBV20-1 combines with J gene TRBJ2-1; D uncertain. Germline V gene data show CDR1 as DFQATT and CDR2 as SNEGSKA (reference sequence). The length of the CDR3 is 16 residues. The CDR3 sequence: CNARRGASSSYNGQFL. The CDR3 nucleotides are TGCAATGCTAGACGTGGAGCCTCGAGCTCCTACAATGGGCAGTTCTTA.

In the case of this clonotype: At one boundary the junction diverges from the germline segment, which might be a read error. The genes are TRBV20-1 and TRBJ2-1, with a tentative D call TRBD2 (6 bases). The CDR3 length is 14 residues. Germline V gene sequence: CDR1 DFQATT, CDR2 SNEGSKA (reference sequence). CDR3 in DNA: TGTTGTGCTAGAGATCAACGGACTATCTATGAGCAGTTCTTC. Translation gives CCARDQRTIYEQFF.